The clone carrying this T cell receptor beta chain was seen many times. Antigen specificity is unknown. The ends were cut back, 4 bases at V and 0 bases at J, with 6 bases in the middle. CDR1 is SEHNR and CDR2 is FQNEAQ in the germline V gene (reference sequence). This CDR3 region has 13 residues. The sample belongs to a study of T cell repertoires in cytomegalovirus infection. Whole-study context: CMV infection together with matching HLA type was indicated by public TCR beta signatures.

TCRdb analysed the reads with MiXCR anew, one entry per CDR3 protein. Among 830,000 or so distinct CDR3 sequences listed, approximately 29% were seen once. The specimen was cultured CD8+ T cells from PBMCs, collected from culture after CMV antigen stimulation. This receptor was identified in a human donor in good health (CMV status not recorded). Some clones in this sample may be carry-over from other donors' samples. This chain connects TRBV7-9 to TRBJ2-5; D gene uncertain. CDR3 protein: CASSYSNQETQYF. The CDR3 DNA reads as TGTGCCAGCAGCTACTCGAACCAAGAGACCCAGTACTTC. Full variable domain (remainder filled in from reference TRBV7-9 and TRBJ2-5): DTGVSQNPRHKITKRGQNVTFRCDPISEHNRLYWYRQTLGQGPEFLTYFQNEAQLEKSRLLSDRFSAERPKGSFSTLEIQRTEQGDSAMYLCASSYSNQETQYFGPGTRLLVL.